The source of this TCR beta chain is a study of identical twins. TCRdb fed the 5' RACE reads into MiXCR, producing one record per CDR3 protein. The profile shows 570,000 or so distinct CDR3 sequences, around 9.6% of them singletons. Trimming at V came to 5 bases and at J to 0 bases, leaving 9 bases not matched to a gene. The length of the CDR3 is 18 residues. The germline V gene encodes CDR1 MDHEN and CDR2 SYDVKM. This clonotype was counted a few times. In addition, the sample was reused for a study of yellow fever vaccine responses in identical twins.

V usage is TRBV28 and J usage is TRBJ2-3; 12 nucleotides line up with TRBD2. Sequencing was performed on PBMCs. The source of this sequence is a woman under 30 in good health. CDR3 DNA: TGTGCCAGCAGTCATGCTAGCGGGAGGGGAACTAGCACAGATACGCAGTATTTT. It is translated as CASSHASGRGTSTDTQYF.